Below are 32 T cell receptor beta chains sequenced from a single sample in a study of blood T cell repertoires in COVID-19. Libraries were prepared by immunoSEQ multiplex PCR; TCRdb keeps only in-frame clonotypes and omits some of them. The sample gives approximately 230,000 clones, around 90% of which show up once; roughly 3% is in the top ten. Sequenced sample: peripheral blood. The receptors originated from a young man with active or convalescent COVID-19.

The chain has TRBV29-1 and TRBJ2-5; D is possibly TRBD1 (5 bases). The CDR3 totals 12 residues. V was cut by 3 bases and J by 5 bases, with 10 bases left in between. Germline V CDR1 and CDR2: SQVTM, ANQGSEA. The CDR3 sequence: CSVDPPGETQYF. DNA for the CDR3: TGCAGCGTTGACCCCCCAGGGGAGACCCAGTACTTC. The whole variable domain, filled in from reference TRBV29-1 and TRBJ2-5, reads SAVISQKPSRDICQRGTSLTIQCQVDSQVTMMFWYRQQPGQSLTLIATANQGSEATYESGFVIDKFPISRPNLTFSTLTVSNMSPEDSSIYLCSVDPPGETQYFGPGTRLLVL.

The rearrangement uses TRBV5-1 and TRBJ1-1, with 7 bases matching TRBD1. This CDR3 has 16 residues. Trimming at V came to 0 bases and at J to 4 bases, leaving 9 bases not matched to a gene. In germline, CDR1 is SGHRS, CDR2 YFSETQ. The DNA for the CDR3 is TGCGCCAGCAGCTTGGGGACAGGAGGTGGGGGCACTGAAGCTTTCTTT. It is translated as CASSLGTGGGGTEAFF.

CDR3 sequence (DNA): TGCGCCAGCTCCACAGGACAGGGATACTCTGGGGCCAACGTCCTGACTTTC. Protein sequence: CASSTGQGYSGANVLTF. V and J are TRBV4-3 and TRBJ2-6; 8 positions match TRBD1. Germline assignment: CDR1 LGHNA and CDR2 YSLEER. Trimming cost V 8 bases and J 0 bases; bases outside gene matches: 9. The CDR3 length is 17 residues.

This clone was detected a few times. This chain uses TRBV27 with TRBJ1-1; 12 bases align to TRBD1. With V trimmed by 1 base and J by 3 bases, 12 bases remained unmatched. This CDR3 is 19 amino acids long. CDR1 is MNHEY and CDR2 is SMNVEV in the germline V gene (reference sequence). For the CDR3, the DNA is TGTGCCAGCAGTTTATATGGGACAGGGGGCAAGGTAAGGGACACTGAAGCTTTCTTT. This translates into CASSLYGTGGKVRDTEAFF.

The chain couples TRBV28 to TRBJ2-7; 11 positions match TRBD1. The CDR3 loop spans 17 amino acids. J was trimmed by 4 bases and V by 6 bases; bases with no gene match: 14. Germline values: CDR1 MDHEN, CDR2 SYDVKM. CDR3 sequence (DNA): TGTGCCAGCAGCCTGGCGGGGACAGGGGGTTCTCGGTACGAGCAGTACTTC. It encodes CASSLAGTGGSRYEQYF. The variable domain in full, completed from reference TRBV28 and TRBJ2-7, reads DVKVTQSSRYLVKRTGEKVFLECVQDMDHENMFWYRQDPGLGLRLIYFSYDVKMKEKGDIPEGYSVSREKKERFSLILESASTNQTSMYLCASSLAGTGGSRYEQYFGPGTRLTVT.

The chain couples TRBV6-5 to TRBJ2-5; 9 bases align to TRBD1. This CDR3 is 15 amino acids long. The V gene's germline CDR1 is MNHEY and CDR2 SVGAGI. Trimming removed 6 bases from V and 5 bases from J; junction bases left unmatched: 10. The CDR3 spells CASSLGTGSWETQYF. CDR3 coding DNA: TGTGCCAGCAGCCTCGGGACAGGGAGTTGGGAGACCCAGTACTTC.

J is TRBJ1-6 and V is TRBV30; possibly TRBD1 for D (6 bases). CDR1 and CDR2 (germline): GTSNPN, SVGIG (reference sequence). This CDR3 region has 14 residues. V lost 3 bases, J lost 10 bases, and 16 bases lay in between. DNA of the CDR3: TGTGCCTGGAGCCGCCTGACAGGTTCCTCACCCCTCCACTTT. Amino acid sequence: CAWSRLTGSSPLHF.

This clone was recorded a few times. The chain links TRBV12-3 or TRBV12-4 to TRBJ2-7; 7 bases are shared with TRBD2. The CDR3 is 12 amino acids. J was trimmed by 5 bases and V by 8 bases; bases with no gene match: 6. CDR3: CASGLAVHEQYF. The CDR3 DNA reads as TGTGCCAGCGGGCTAGCGGTCCACGAGCAGTACTTC.

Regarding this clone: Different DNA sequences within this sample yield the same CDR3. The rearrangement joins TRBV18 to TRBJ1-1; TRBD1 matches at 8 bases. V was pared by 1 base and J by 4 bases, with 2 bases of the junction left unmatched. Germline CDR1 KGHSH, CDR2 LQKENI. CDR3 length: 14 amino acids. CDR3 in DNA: TGTGCCAGCTCACCACTAGACAGGGGCACTGAAGCTTTCTTT. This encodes CASSPLDRGTEAFF.

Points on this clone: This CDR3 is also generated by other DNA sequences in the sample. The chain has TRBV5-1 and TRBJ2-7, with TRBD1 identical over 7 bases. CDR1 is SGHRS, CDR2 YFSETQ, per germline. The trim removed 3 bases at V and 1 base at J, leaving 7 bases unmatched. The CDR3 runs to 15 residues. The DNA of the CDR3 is TGCGCCAGCAGCTCGCTACAGGGGTTGTCCTACGAGCAGTACTTC. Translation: CASSSLQGLSYEQYF.

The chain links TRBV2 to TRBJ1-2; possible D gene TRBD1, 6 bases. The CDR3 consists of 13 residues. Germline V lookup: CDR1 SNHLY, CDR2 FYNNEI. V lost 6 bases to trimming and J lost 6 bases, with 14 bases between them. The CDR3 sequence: CASRVDSPHGYTF. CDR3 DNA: TGTGCCAGCAGGGTGGACAGTCCCCATGGCTACACCTTC.

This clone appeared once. CDR3 nucleotide sequence: TGCGCCAGGTTTCCCACAGGGGGCTCTGGGGCCAACGTCCTGACTTTC. Protein sequence: CARFPTGGSGANVLTF. The chain has TRBV10-1 and TRBJ2-6; TRBD1 aligns across 8 bases. Trimming removed 9 bases from V and 0 bases from J; junction bases left unmatched: 7. The CDR3 runs 16 residues. From germline, CDR1 is WNHNN and CDR2 SYGVQD (reference sequence).

The CDR3 spells CASSDPKDTPGLAGGRGSYNEQFF. For the CDR3, the DNA is TGTGCCAGCAGTGACCCAAAAGATACACCGGGACTAGCGGGAGGGCGTGGCTCCTACAATGAGCAGTTCTTC. This sequence joins TRBV6-4 and TRBJ2-1; 16 bases align to TRBD2. The CDR3 length is 24 residues. From germline, CDR1 is MRHNA and CDR2 SNTAGT. The V and J ends lost 2 bases and 0 bases, in that order; junction bases with no gene match: 19.

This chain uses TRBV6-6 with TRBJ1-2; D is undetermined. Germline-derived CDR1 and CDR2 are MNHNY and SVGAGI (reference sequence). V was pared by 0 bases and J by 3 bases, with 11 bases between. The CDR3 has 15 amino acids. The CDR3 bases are TGTGCCAGCAGTTACTCGGCAGGTCCGGACTATGGCTACACCTTC. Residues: CASSYSAGPDYGYTF.

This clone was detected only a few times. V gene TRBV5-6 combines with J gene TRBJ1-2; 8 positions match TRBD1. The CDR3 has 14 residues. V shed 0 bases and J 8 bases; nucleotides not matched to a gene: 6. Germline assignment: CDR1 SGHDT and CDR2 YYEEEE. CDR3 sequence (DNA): TGTGCCAGCAGCTTGGCGACAGGGGATAGCGGCTACACCTTC. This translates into CASSLATGDSGYTF.

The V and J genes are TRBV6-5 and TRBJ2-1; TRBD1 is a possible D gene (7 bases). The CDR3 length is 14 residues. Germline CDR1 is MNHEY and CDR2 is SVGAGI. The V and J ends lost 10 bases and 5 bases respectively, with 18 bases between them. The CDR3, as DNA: TGTGCCACCCAGGGGGGCAGGTATAACAATGAGCAGTTCTTC. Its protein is CATQGGRYNNEQFF.

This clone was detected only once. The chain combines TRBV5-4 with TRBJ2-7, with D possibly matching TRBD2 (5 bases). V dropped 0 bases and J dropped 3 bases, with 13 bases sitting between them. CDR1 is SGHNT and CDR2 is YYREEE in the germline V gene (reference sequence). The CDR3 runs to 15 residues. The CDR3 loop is CASSLVMGERYEQYF. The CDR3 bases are TGTGCCAGCAGCTTGGTCATGGGAGAACGCTACGAGCAGTACTTC.

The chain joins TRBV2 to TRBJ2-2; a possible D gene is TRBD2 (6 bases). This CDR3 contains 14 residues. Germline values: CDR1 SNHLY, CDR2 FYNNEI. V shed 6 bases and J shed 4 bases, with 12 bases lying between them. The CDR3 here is CASRYNGGTGELFF. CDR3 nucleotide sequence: TGTGCCAGCAGATACAACGGGGGCACCGGGGAGCTGTTTTTT. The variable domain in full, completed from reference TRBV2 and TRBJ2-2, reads EPEVTQTPSHQVTQMGQEVILRCVPISNHLYFYWYRQILGQKVEFLVSFYNNEISEKSEIFDDQFSVERPDGSNFTLKIRSTKLEDSAMYFCASRYNGGTGELFFGEGSRLTVL.

CDR3 sequence reads: CSVRDYRWTQYF. DNA for the CDR3: TGCAGCGTCAGGGACTATAGGTGGACCCAGTACTTC. V gene TRBV29-1 combines with J gene TRBJ2-5; 7 positions agree with TRBD2. The germline gives CDR1 SQVTM, CDR2 ANQGSEA. Germline trimming cut 6 bases from V and 7 bases from J; bases unmatched to any gene: 8. The CDR3 totals 12 residues.

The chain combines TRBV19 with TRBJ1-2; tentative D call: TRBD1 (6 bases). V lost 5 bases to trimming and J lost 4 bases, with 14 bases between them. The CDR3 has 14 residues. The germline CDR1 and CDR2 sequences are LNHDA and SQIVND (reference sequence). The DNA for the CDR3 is TGTGCCAGTAGTTTTCAATCGGACAGCTATGGCTACACCTTC. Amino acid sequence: CASSFQSDSYGYTF.

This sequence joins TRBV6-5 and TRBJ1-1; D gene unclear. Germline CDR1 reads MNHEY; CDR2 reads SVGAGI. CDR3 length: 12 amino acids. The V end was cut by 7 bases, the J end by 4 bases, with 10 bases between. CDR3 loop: CASTHGGTEAFF. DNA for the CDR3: TGTGCCAGCACCCACGGAGGCACTGAAGCTTTCTTT.

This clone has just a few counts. CDR3 coding DNA: TGTGCCAGCAGCTCACCGGACAGGGCCACTGAAGCTTTCTTT. It translates to CASSSPDRATEAFF. The chain combines TRBV7-2 with TRBJ1-1; the match to TRBD1 covers 8 bases. The CDR3 is made up of 14 amino acids. Germline lookup yields CDR1 SGHTA and CDR2 FQGNSA. V shed 4 bases, J shed 4 bases, and the junction held 5 bases outside the gene matches.

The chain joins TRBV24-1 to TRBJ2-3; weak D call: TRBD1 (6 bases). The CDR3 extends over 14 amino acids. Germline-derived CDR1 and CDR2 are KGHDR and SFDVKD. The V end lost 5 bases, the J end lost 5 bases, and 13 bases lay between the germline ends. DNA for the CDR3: TGTGCCACCAGTGGGACAGCCGCTGGAGATACGCAGTATTTT. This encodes CATSGTAAGDTQYF.

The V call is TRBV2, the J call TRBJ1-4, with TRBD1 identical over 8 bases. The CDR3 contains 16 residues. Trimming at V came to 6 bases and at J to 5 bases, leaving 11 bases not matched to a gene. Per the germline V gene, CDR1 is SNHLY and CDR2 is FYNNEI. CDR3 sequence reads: CASRATGTGYNEKLFF. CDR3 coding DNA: TGTGCCAGCAGGGCTACCGGGACAGGTTACAATGAAAAACTGTTTTTT.

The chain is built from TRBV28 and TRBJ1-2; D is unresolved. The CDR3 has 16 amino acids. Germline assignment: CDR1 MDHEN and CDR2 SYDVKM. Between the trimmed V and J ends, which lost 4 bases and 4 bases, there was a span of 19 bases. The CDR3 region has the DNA TGTGCCAGCAGTTCCTTCCTCGAACTTCAATCCTATGGCTACACCTTC. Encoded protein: CASSSFLELQSYGYTF.

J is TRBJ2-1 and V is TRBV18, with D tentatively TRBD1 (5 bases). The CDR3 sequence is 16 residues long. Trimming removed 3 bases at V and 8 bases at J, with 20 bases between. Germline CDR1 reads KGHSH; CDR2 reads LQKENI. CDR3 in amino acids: CASSPSLPGSGDEQFF. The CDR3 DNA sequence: TGTGCCAGCTCACCGAGTCTGCCAGGGTCTGGAGATGAGCAGTTCTTC.

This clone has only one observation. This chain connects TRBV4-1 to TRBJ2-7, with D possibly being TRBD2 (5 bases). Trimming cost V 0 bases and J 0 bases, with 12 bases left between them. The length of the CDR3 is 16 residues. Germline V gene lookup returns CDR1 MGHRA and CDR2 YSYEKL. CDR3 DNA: TGCGCCAGCAGCCAAGAGCGGGCAGCTAGCTCCTACGAGCAGTACTTC. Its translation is CASSQERAASSYEQYF.

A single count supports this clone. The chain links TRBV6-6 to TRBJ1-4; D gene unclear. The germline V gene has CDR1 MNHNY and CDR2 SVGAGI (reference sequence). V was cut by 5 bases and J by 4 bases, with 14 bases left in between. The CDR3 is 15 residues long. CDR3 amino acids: CASSRLGGDNEKLFF. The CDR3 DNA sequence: TGTGCCAGCAGTCGGTTGGGAGGAGATAATGAAAAACTGTTTTTT.

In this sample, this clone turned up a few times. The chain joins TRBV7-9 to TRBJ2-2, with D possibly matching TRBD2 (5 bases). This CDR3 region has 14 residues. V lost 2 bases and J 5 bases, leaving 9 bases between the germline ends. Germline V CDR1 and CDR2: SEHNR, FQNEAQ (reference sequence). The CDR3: CASSLSGVTGELFF. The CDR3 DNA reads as TGTGCCAGCAGCTTATCCGGGGTTACCGGGGAGCTGTTTTTT.

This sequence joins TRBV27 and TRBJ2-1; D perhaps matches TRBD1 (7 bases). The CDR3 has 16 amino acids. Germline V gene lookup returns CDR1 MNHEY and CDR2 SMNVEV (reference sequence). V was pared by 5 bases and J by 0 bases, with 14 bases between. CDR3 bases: TGTGCCAGCAGTCCCCATCAGGGGGGCTCCTACAATGAGCAGTTCTTC. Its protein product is CASSPHQGGSYNEQFF.

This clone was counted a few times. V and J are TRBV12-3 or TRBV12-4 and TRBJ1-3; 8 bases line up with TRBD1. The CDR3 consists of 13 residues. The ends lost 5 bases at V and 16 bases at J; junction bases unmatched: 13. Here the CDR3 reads CASSAAQGAGLYF. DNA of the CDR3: TGTGCCAGCAGTGCCGCTCAGGGGGCAGGGCTGTATTTT.

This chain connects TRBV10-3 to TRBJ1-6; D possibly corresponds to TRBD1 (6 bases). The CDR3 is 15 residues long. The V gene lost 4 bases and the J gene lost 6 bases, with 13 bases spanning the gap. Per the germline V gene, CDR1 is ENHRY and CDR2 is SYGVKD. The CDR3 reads CAISVQGLGNSPLHF. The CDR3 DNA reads TGTGCCATCAGTGTTCAGGGGCTAGGTAATTCACCCCTCCACTTT.